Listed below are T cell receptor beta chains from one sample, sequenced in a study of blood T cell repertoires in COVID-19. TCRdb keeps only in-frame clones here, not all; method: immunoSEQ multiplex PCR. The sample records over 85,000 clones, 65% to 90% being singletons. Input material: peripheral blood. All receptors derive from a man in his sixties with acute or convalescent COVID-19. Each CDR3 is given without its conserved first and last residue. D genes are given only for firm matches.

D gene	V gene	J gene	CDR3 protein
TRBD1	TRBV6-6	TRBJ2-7	ASSSPTTGGLEQY
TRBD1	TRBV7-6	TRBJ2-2	ASSHRDRNTGELF
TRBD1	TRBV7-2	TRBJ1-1	ASSRDSPEAF
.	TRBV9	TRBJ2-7	ASSVDNSYEQY
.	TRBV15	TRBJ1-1	ATSRAGLRNTEAF
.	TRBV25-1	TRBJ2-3	ASSESSGPDTQY
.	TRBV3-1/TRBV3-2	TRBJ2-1	ASSQEWYYSPVARNHEQF
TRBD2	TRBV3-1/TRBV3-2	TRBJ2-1	ASTPSGGSGGEQF
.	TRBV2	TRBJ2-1	ASMENNEQF
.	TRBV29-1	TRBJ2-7	SVAQAEQY
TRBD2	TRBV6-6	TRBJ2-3	ASSWEGDTQY
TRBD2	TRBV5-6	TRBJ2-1	ASSLLPGLAGGIEQF
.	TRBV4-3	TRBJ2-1	ASSQEDSNNEQF
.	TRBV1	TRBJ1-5	TSSQWVEDQPQH
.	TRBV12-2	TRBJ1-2	ASRLIDNRKGGYT
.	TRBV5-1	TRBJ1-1	ASSYEGRPNTEAF
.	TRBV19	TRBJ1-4	ASSYLSSATNEKLF
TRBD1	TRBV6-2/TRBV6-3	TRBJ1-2	ASSYNLSDRDREARRYGYT
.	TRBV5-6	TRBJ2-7	ASSDSYYEQY
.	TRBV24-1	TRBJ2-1	ATRSRGGNEQF
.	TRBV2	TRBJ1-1	ASLERGSTEAF
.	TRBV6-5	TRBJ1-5	ASSSGLLSQPQH
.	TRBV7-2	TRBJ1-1	ASSLKSLNTEAF
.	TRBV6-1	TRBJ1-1	ASSELDKNAEAF
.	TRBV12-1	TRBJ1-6	ASSFPGSPLH
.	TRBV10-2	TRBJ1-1	ASRRGVTEAF
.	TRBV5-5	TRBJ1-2	ASSLGLSNYGYT
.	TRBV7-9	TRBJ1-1	ASTPNSAGVNTEAF
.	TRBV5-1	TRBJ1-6	ASSLGQSSTYNSPLH
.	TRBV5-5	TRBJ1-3	ASSYPGGGISGNTIY
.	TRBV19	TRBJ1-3	ASSTTTGAPSSGNTIY
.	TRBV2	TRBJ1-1	ASSGQFEAF
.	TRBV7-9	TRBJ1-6	ASSSLFGTRDSPLH
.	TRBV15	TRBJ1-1	ATRGQPNTEAF
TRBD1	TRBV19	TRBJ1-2	ASSIPVYRDRELGGYT
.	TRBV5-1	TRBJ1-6	ASSLVPVAGATYNSPLH
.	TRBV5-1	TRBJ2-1	ASSLVAFGDNEQF
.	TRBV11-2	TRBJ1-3	ASSLGSGASGGNTIY
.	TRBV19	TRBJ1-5	ASTSAGRGPQH
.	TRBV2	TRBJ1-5	ASSEPDRSNQPQH
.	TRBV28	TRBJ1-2	ASSFARLRVYGYT
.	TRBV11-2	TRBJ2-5	ASSLVRGLKKETQY
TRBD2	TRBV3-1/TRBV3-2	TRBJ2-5	ASSGLAGGLGETQY
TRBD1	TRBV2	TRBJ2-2	ASTRMTGNSGELF
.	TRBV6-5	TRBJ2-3	ATLARESTDTQY
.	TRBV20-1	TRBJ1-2	SARGAYGYT
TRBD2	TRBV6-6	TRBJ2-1	ASRSGTYNEQF
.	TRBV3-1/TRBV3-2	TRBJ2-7	ASSQDRGYEQY
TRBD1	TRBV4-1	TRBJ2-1	ASSQEWTGLNNEQF
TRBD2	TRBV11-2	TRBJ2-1	ASSSLAGGNNEQF
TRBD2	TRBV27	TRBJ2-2	ASSSRSGGANTGELF
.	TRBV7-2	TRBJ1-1	ASSLGLVRGTEAF
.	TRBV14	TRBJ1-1	ASSQPGMNTEAF
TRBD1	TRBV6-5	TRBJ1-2	ASSYVRTGGGYGYT
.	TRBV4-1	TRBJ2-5	ASSQSPGQETQY
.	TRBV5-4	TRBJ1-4	ASSSGLEKLF